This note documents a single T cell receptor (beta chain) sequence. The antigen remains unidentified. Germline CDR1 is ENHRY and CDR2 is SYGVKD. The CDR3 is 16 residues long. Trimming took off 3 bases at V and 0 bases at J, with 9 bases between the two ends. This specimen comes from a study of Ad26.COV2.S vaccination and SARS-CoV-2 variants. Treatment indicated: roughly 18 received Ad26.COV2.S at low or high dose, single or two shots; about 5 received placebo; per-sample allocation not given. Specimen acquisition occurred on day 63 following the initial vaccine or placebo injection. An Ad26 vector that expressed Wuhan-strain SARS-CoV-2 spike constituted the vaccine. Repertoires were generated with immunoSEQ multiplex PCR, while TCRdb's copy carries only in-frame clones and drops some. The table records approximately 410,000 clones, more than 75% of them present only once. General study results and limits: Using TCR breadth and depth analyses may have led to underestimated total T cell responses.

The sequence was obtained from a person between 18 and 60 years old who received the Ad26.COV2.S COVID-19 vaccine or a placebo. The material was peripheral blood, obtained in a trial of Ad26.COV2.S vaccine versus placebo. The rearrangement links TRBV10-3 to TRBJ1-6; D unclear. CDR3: CAISDDESSYNSPLHF. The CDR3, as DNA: TGTGCCATCAGTGACGACGAGAGCTCCTATAATTCACCCCTCCACTTT.